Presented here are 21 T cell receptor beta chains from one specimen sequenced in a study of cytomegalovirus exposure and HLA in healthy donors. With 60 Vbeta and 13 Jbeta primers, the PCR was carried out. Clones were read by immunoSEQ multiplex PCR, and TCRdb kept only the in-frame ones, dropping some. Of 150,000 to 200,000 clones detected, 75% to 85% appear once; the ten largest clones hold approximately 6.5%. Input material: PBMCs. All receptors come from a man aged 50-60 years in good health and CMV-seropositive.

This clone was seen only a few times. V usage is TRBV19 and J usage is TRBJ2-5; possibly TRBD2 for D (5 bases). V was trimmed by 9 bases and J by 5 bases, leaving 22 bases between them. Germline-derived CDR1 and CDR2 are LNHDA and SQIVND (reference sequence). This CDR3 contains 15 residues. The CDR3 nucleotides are TGTGCCAGCCAAAAGCCGGCCGAGGGCAGGGAGACCCAGTACTTC. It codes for CASQKPAEGRETQYF.

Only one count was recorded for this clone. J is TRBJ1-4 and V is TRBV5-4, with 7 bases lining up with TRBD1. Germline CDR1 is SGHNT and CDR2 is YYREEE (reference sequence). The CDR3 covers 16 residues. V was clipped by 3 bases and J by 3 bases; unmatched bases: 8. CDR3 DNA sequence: TGTGCCAGCAGCTCAACTCACAGGGGAGCTAATGAAAAACTGTTTTTT. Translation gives CASSSTHRGANEKLFF.

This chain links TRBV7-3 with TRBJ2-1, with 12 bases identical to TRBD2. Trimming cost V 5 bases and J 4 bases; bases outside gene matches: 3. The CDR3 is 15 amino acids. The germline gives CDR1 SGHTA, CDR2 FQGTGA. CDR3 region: CASSRLAGEYNEQFF. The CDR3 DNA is TGTGCCAGCAGCCGACTAGCGGGAGAATACAATGAGCAGTTCTTC.

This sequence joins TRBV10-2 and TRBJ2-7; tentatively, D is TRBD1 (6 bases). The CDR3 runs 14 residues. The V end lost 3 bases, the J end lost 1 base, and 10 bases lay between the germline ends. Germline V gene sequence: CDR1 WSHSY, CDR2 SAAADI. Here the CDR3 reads CASSDPGASYEQYF. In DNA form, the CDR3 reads TGCGCCAGCAGTGACCCAGGGGCTTCCTACGAGCAGTACTTC.

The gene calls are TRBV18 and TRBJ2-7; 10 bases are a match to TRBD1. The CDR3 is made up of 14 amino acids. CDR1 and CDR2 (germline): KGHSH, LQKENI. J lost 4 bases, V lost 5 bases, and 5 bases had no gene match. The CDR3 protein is CASSSGQGVYEQYV. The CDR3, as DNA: TGTGCCAGCTCATCAGGACAGGGGGTGTACGAGCAGTACGTC.

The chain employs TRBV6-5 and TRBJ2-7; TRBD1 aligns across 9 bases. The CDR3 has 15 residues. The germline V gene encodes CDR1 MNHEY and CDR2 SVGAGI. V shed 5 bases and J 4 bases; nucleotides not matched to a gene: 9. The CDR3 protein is CASSPTGGGGYEQYV. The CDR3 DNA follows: TGTGCCAGCAGTCCAACAGGGGGCGGCGGTTACGAGCAGTACGTC.

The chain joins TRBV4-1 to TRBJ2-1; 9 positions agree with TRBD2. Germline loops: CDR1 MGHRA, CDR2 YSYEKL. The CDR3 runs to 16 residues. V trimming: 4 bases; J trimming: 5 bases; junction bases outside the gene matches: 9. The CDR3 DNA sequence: TGCGCCAGCAGCCCATCCGGGCGGGGGGGAGACAATGAGCAGTTCTTC. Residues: CASSPSGRGGDNEQFF.

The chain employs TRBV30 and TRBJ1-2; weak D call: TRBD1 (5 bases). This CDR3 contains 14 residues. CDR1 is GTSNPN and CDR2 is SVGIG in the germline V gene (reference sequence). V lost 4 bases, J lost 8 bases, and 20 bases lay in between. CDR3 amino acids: CAWTRGITEGGYTF. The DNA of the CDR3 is TGTGCCTGGACCCGGGGGATCACGGAGGGCGGCTACACCTTC.

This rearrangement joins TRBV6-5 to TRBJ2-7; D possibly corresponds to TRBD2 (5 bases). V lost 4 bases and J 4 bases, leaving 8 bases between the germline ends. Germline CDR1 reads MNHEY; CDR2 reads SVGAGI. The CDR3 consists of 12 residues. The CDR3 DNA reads TGTGCCAGCAGTTTAACGGGATACGAGCAGTACTTC. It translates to CASSLTGYEQYF.

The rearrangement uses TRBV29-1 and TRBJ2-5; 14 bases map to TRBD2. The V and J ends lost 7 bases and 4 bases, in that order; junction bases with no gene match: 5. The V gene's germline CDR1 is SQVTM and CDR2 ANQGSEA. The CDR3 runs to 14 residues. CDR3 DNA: TGCAGCGGGACGGGACTAGCGGGAGTAGAGACCCAGTACTTC. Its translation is CSGTGLAGVETQYF.

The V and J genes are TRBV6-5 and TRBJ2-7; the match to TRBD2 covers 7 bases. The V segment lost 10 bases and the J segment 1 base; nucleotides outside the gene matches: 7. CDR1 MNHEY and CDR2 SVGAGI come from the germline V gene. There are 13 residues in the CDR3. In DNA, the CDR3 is TGTGCCACCCGGGAGGCAGGGTCCTACGAGCAGTACGTC. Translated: CATREAGSYEQYV.

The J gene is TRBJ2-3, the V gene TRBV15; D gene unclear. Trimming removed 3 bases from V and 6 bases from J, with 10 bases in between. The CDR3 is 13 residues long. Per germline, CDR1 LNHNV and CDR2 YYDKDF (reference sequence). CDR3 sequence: CATSSLLGDTQYF. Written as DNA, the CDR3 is TGTGCCACCAGCAGCCTTTTGGGCGATACGCAGTATTTT.

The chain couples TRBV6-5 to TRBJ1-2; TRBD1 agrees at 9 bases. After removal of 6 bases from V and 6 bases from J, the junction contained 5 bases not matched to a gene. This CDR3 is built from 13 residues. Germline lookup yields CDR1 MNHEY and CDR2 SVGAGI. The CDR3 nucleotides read TGTGCCAGCAGCCGGGACAGGGTCGATGGCTACACCTTC. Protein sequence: CASSRDRVDGYTF.

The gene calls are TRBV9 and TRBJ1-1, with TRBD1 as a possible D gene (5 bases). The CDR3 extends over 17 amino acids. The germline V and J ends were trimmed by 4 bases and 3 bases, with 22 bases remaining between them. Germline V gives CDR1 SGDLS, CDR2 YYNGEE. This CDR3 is CASSHQDRGGVDTEAFF. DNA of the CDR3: TGTGCCAGCAGCCACCAGGACCGGGGGGGGGTGGACACTGAAGCTTTCTTT.

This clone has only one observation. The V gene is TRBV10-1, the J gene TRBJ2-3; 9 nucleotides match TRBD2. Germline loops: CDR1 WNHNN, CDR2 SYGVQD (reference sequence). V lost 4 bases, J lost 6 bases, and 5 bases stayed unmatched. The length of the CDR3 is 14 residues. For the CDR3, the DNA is TGCGCCAGCAGTGGCGGGAGGGCCTCGGATACGCAGTATTTT. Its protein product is CASSGGRASDTQYF.

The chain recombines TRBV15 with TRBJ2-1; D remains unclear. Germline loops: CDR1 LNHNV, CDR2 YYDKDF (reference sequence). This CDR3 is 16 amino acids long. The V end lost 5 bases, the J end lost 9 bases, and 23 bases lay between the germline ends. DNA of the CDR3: TGTGCCACCAGCCGTACAGCCTTGGGTACCCCCAGTGAGCAGTTCTTC. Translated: CATSRTALGTPSEQFF.

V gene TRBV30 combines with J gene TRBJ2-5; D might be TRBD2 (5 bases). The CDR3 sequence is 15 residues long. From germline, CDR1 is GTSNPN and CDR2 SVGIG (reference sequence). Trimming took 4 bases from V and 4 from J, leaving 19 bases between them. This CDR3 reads CAWTPQLLSGETQYF. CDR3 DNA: TGTGCCTGGACCCCCCAGCTACTCAGCGGAGAGACCCAGTACTTC.

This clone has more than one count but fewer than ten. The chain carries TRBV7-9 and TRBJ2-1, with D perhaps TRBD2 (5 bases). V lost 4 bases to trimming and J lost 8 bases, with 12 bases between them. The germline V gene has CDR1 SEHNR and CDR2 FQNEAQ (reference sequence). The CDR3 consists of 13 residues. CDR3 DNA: TGTGCCAGCAGCTCGGACTCGAGCGATGAGCAGTTCTTC. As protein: CASSSDSSDEQFF.

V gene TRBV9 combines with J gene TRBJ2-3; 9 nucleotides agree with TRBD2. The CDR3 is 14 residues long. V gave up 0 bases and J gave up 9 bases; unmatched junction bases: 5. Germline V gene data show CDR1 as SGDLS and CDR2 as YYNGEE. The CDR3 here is CASSVEAGGGTQYF. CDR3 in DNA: TGTGCCAGCAGCGTAGAAGCGGGGGGCGGGACGCAGTATTTT.

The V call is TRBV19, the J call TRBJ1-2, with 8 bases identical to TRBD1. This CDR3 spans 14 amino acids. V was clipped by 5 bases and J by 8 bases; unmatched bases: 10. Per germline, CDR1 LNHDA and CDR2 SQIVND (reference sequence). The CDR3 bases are TGTGCCAGTAGTTCCTGGGGCAGGGACAGGGGCTACACCTTC. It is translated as CASSSWGRDRGYTF.

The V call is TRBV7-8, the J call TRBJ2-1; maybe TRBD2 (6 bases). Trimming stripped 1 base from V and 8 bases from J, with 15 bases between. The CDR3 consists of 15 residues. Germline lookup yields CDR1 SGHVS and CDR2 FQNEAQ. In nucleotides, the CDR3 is TGTGCCAGCAGCTTAGTTCCGGGACTGCTGGATGAGCAGTTCTTC. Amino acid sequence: CASSLVPGLLDEQFF.